These T cell receptor beta chains were read from a single sample in a study of shared clonotypes between healthy human individuals. The assay was immunoSEQ multiplex PCR, and TCRdb's table has in-frame clones only and misses some. Seen here are about 1,500,000 clones, about 96% observed once, and the top ten hold roughly 1.1%. Sequences were obtained from naive CD4+ T cells sorted from blood. These receptors were obtained from a man younger than 45 in good health. CDR3s include the opening cysteine and the closing phenylalanine or tryptophan. Each record gives: CDR3 protein, V gene, J gene.

CDR3: CATSRDPGETQYF
V: TRBV15
J: TRBJ2-5

CDR3: CASSDRFLNTEAFF
V: TRBV2
J: TRBJ1-1

CDR3: CASSLKGTPTYEQYF
V: TRBV5-4
J: TRBJ2-7

CDR3: CASSFKGAVETQYF
V: TRBV5-1
J: TRBJ2-5

CDR3: CASSPSSLREQFF
V: TRBV18
J: TRBJ2-1

CDR3: CASSPDRYGYTF
V: TRBV5-6
J: TRBJ1-2

CDR3: CASSSPSYEQYF
V: TRBV19
J: TRBJ2-7

CDR3: CASEGDNEKLFF
V: TRBV28
J: TRBJ1-4

CDR3: CASSSASDRGYEQYF
V: TRBV28
J: TRBJ2-7

CDR3: CASIPPGPSGYNEQFF
V: TRBV7-3
J: TRBJ2-1

CDR3: CASSLRGTQTLYNEQFF
V: TRBV27
J: TRBJ2-1

CDR3: CASSAYRDIGNTIYF
V: TRBV25-1
J: TRBJ1-3

CDR3: CASSPLDPAYEQYF
V: TRBV18
J: TRBJ2-7

CDR3: CASSLPSGRTYEQYF
V: TRBV7-2
J: TRBJ2-7

CDR3: CASSFTSGRTDYEQYF
V: TRBV5-1
J: TRBJ2-7

CDR3: CASNPQGAISNQPQHF
V: TRBV19
J: TRBJ1-5

CDR3: CASSQKGETQYF
V: TRBV18
J: TRBJ2-5

CDR3: CASSLWVLTGPNQPQHF
V: TRBV28
J: TRBJ1-5

CDR3: CASSLVETSGSWTANTGELFF
V: TRBV13
J: TRBJ2-2

CDR3: CASSRQENTEAFF
V: TRBV7-9
J: TRBJ1-1

CDR3: CASSLSEGSSGPRGTGELFF
V: TRBV5-1
J: TRBJ2-2

CDR3: CASSSKSDWSSYNEQFF
V: TRBV5-5
J: TRBJ2-1

CDR3: CASSLSTSQDTQYF
V: TRBV5-5
J: TRBJ2-3

CDR3: CASRGDRRVDYEQYF
V: TRBV10-3
J: TRBJ2-7

CDR3: CASSPGTGGFYEQYF
V: TRBV18
J: TRBJ2-7

CDR3: CASSLGGTVYEQYF
V: TRBV5-1
J: TRBJ2-7

CDR3: CASSEGGSQTQYF
V: TRBV19
J: TRBJ2-5

CDR3: CASSQEHRRGETYEQYF
V: TRBV14
J: TRBJ2-7

CDR3: CAWSAGTFAPHVIYF
V: TRBV30
J: TRBJ1-3

CDR3: CASSPGGGRGYEQYF
V: TRBV5-4
J: TRBJ2-7

CDR3: CASRVGGSLGTQYF
V: TRBV6-1
J: TRBJ2-5

CDR3: CASAGDSNTEAFF
V: TRBV5-1
J: TRBJ1-1

CDR3: CASAGTVGAFF
V: TRBV6-1
J: TRBJ1-1

CDR3: CASSPYHRGEGGYTF
V: TRBV5-1
J: TRBJ1-2

CDR3: CASSESIGVYEQYF
V: TRBV10-1
J: TRBJ2-7

CDR3: CASSPPAGGTDTQYF
V: TRBV28
J: TRBJ2-3

CDR3: CASSQTSGTYEQYF
V: TRBV6-5
J: TRBJ2-7